This T cell receptor beta chain was documented in a study of T cell changes during pregnancy in multiple sclerosis. The data were produced by immunoSEQ multiplex PCR, yet TCRdb's version contains in-frame clones alone and is incomplete. The sample includes 55,000 to 80,000 clones, roughly 94% of them seen just once. This clone was picked up one time. CDR1 is SGHTA and CDR2 is FQGNSA in the germline V gene. The CDR3 has 11 residues. Trimming took off 4 bases at V and 7 bases at J, with 7 bases between the two ends. This receptor was obtained from a female donor with multiple sclerosis, enrolled in a pregnancy study. V usage is TRBV7-2 and J usage is TRBJ2-5; no clear D gene. Sequencing was performed on peripheral blood, taken in the third trimester of pregnancy. CDR3 protein: CASSSPVTQYF. Written as DNA, the CDR3 is TGTGCCAGCAGCTCCCCGGTGACCCAGTACTTC. The full variable domain, its missing parts supplied by reference TRBV7-2 and TRBJ2-5, is GAGVSQSPSNKVTEKGKDVELRCDPISGHTALYWYRQSLGQGLEFLIYFQGNSAPDKSGLPSDRFSAERTGGSVSTLTIQRTQQEDSAVYLCASSSPVTQYFGPGTRLLVL.